The clone carrying this TCR beta chain was found many times. Its matching antigen is unknown. This sample was taken from a study of response to subunit inactivated influenza vaccine. Study-level findings and limits: Authors suggested that a seasonal influenza vaccination recruits few new T cells each time.

Germline loops: CDR1 SGHKS, CDR2 YYEKEE (reference sequence). The CDR3 extends over 14 amino acids. The V and J ends lost 3 bases and 6 bases, in that order; junction bases with no gene match: 3. TCRdb reprocessed the RT-PCR reads via MiXCR and lists one record per CDR3 protein. This table has roughly 650,000 distinct CDR3 sequences, roughly 15% appearing once. The sample in question was PBMCs from blood, obtained 14 days before vaccination. This chain uses TRBV5-5 with TRBJ2-3, with 11 nucleotides matching TRBD2. This TCR was sampled from a man aged 50 to 59 who received an inactivated influenza vaccine. The CDR3 sequence: CASSSSGRSDTQYF. CDR3 DNA: TGTGCCAGCAGCTCTAGCGGGAGGAGTGATACGCAGTATTTT. The complete variable domain, with remaining parts taken from reference TRBV5-5 and TRBJ2-3, reads DAGVTQSPTHLIKTRGQQVTLRCSPISGHKSVSWYQQVLGQGPQFIFQYYEKEERGRGNFPDRFSARQFPNYSSELNVNALLLGDSALYLCASSSSGRSDTQYFGPGTRLTVL.